This T cell receptor (beta chain) was recorded in a study of CD8+ T cells in alopecia areata. Study background: The drug, oral tofacitinib, was given to treated patients at 5 to 10 mg twice daily.

The CDR3 runs to 14 residues. Germline V gene sequence: CDR1 MNHEY, CDR2 SVGAGI. Trimming took 0 bases from V and 1 from J, leaving 5 bases between them. A note on this clone: Its antigen is as yet unknown. Other DNA sequences of this sample code for an identical CDR3.

Notes on the study in general: For lesional scalp, especially alopecia totalis/universalis, clonality was higher than in normal scalp.

Extracted RNA was reverse transcribed, and the resulting cDNA served as sequencing template. Sequenced by immunoSEQ multiplex PCR; TCRdb stores in-frame clones only, minus some. The sample records some 150,000 clones, about 67% being singletons. Both CD4+ and CD8+ T cells were separated by sorting PBMCs. The V call is TRBV6-5, the J call TRBJ2-3; D is unclear. The sample in question was CD8+ T cells sorted from blood, obtained at week 0. The sequence came from a human donor with alopecia areata. The CDR3 nucleotides are TGTGCCAGCAGTTACTCGTATGGCACAGATACGCAGTATTTT. Its translation: CASSYSYGTDTQYF.